Listed below are T cell receptor beta chains from one sample, sequenced in a study of cytomegalovirus exposure and HLA in healthy donors. Some clones are missing from TCRdb's copy, which holds only in-frame ones; the method was immunoSEQ multiplex PCR. This sample has about 130,000 clones, with approximately 90% found just once. Sample: PBMCs. The receptor set was obtained from a woman in her 30s in good health and CMV-seropositive. Each CDR3 is given with its conserved first and last residue. Fields, in order: V gene, D gene, CDR3 length, J gene, clone size, CDR3 protein, CDR3 DNA. D genes are given only for firm matches. Only part of the rows carry a size: once, few, many, or a class if the clone is expanded.

TRBV5-6	TRBD2	16	TRBJ2-5	NA	CASSLGLAGRPPNKYF	TGTGCCAGCAGCTTGGGCCTAGCGGGGAGGCCCCCCAATAAGTACTTC
TRBV7-8	TRBD1	17	TRBJ2-7	NA	CASSLAEDRLPPYEQYF	TGTGCCAGCAGCTTAGCGGAGGACAGGCTCCCCCCCTACGAGCAGTACTTC
TRBV5-1	NA	15	TRBJ1-3	NA	CASSASGSSGNTIYF	TGCGCCAGCAGCGCCTCGGGGAGCTCTGGAAACACCATATATTTT
TRBV7-9	NA	13	TRBJ2-1	NA	CASSFGDFNEQFF	TGTGCCAGCAGCTTTGGGGACTTCAATGAGCAGTTCTTC
TRBV5-1	TRBD2	14	TRBJ2-5	NA	CASSLAGGAETQYF	TGCGCCAGCAGCTTGGCCGGGGGGGCAGAGACCCAGTACTTC
TRBV7-8	NA	20	TRBJ2-6	NA	CASSRAGESLAFSGANVLTF	TGTGCCAGCAGTCGAGCAGGGGAATCGCTTGCTTTCTCTGGGGCCAACGTCCTGACTTTC
TRBV28	NA	12	TRBJ2-2	NA	CASRSGSGELFF	TGTGCCAGCAGATCAGGGTCCGGGGAGCTGTTTTTT
TRBV6-5	TRBD1	15	TRBJ1-3	NA	CASTPDRSSGNTIYF	TGTGCCAGCACCCCGGACAGGAGCTCTGGAAACACCATATATTTT
TRBV11-3	TRBD2	13	TRBJ2-3	NA	CASSRDYTDTQYF	TGTGCCAGCAGCCGGGACTACACAGATACGCAGTATTTT
TRBV5-4	TRBD2	16	TRBJ2-4	NA	CASSDPSGRAKNIQYF	TGTGCCAGCAGCGATCCTAGCGGGAGGGCCAAAAACATTCAGTACTTC
TRBV5-6	TRBD2	15	TRBJ2-7	few	CASSTGPSGRYEQYF	TGTGCCAGCAGCACCGGGCCTAGCGGCAGATACGAGCAGTACTTC
TRBV5-4	TRBD1	15	TRBJ2-3	few	CASSLDRGVTDTQYF	TGTGCCAGCAGCTTGGACAGGGGGGTGACAGATACGCAGTATTTT
TRBV5-4	NA	13	TRBJ2-7	once	CASSLGPVDEQYF	TGTGCCAGCAGCTTGGGCCCAGTCGACGAGCAGTACTTC
TRBV2	NA	14	TRBJ2-7	NA	CASSGQRSSYEQYF	TGTGCCAGCAGCGGACAGAGGAGCTCCTACGAGCAGTACTTC
TRBV5-1	NA	16	TRBJ2-2	NA	CASSLGARTNTGELFF	TGCGCCAGCAGCTTGGGAGCGCGGACGAACACCGGGGAGCTGTTTTTT
TRBV9	NA	15	TRBJ1-4	NA	CASSALQGVREKLFF	TGTGCCAGCAGCGCACTACAGGGCGTACGAGAAAAACTGTTTTTT
TRBV5-1	TRBD2	14	TRBJ2-7	NA	CASSDPDGLAGGIF	TGCGCCAGCAGCGACCCCGACGGGCTAGCGGGGGGCATCTTC
TRBV6-1	TRBD1	14	TRBJ1-4	NA	CASGRTGEGEKLFF	TGTGCCAGCGGCAGGACAGGGGAGGGTGAAAAACTGTTTTTT
TRBV9	NA	13	TRBJ2-7	NA	CASSVDREDEQYF	TGTGCCAGCAGCGTAGACAGGGAAGACGAGCAGTACTTC